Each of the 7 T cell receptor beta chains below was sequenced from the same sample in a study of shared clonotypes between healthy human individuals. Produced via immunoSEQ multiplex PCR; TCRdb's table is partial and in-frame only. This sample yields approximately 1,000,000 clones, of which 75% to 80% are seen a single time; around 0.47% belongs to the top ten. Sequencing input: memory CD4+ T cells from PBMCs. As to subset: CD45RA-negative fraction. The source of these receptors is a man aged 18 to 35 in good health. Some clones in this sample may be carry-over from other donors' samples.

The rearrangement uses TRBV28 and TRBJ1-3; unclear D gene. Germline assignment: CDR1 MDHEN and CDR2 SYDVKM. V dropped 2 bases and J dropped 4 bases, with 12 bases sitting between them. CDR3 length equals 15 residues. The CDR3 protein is CASSLPSRPGNTIYF. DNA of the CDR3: TGTGCCAGCAGTTTACCTAGCCGGCCCGGAAACACCATATATTTT. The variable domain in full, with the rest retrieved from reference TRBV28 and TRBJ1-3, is DVKVTQSSRYLVKRTGEKVFLECVQDMDHENMFWYRQDPGLGLRLIYFSYDVKMKEKGDIPEGYSVSREKKERFSLILESASTNQTSMYLCASSLPSRPGNTIYFGEGSWLTVV.

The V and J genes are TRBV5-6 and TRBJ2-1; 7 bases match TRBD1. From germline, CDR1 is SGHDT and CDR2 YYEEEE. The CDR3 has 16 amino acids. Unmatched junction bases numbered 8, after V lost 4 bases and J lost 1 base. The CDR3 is CASSRTGQQSYNEQFF. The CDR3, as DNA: TGTGCCAGCAGCCGAACGGGACAGCAATCCTACAATGAGCAGTTCTTC.

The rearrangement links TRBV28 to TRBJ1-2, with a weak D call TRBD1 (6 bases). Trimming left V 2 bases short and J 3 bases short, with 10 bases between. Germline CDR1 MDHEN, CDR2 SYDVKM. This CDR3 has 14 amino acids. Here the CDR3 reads CASSLGGVDYGYTF. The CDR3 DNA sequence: TGTGCCAGCAGTTTAGGGGGCGTGGACTATGGCTACACCTTC.

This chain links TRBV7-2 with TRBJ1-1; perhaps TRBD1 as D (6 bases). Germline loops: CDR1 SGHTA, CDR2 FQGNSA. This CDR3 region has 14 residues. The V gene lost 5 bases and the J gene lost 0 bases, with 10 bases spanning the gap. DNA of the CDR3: TGTGCCAGCAGCCTGGGACACCTGAACACTGAAGCTTTCTTT. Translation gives CASSLGHLNTEAFF.

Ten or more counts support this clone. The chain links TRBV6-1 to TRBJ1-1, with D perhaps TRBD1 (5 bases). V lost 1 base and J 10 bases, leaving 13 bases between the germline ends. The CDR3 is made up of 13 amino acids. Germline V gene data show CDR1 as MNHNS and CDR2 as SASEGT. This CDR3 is CASSEGQSLGAFF. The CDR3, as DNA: TGTGCCAGCAGTGAAGGACAGAGCCTCGGAGCTTTCTTT.

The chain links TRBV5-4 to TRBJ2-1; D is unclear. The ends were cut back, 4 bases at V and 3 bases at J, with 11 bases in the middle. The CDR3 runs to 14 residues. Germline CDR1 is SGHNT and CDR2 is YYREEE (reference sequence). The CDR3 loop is CASSPGSSYNEQFF. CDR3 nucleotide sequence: TGTGCCAGCAGCCCGGGCAGCAGCTACAATGAGCAGTTCTTC. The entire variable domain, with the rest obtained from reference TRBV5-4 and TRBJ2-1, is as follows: ETGVTQSPTHLIKTRGQQVTLRCSSQSGHNTVSWYQQALGQGPQFIFQYYREEENGRGNFPPRFSGLQFPNYSSELNVNALELDDSALYLCASSPGSSYNEQFFGPGTRLTVL.

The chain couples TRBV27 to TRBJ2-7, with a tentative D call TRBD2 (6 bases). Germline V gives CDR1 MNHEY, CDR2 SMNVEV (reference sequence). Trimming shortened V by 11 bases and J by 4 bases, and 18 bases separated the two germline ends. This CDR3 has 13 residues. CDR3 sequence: CAGPFGGAYEQYF. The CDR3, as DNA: TGTGCCGGCCCCTTCGGCGGGGCTTACGAGCAGTACTTC.